This entry concerns a single T cell receptor (beta chain). Its cognate antigen is unknown. Scientists made TCR beta libraries using quantitative 5'-RACE with molecular barcodes. TCRdb re-called the 5' RACE reads with MiXCR, one entry per CDR3 protein. Of fewer than 250,000 distinct CDR3 sequences listed, about 11% are singletons. Germline values: CDR1 SGHNT, CDR2 YYREEE (reference sequence). CDR3 length: 17 amino acids. V lost 0 bases and J lost 3, with 17 bases in between. This record comes from a study of CD8 T cells in ankylosing spondylitis. Study conclusions and caveats: Characteristic, it appeared, of ankylosing spondylitis blood was a TCR beta motif of about eight highly homologous variants. Enrichment of disease-linked clones was reportedly significant in matched ankylosing spondylitis synovial fluid.

This receptor was identified in a male donor with ankylosing spondylitis or in good health (not recorded which). The sequenced material came from blood, either unsorted or a sorted T cell fraction (not recorded which). The J gene is TRBJ2-3, the V gene TRBV5-4; D is tentatively TRBD1 or TRBD2 (6 bases each). DNA of the CDR3: TGTGCCAGCAGCTTGGGCCCCTTCCAGGGGAGGACAGATACGCAGTATTTT. This encodes CASSLGPFQGRTDTQYF.